Below, 14 T cell receptor beta chains from the same sample are listed, as sequenced in a study of Ad26.COV2.S vaccination and SARS-CoV-2 variants. Method: immunoSEQ multiplex PCR; TCRdb's copy keeps in-frame clones and lacks some. The data contain roughly 320,000 clones, around four fifths of them singletons. The treatment denotes: 15 to 20 received Ad26.COV2.S at low or high dose, single or two shots; several received placebo; per-sample allocation not given. Collection of the samples took place on day 63 after the first injection of vaccine or placebo. Specimen: peripheral blood, collected in a trial of Ad26.COV2.S vaccine versus placebo. The receptors were sampled from a person aged 18-65 years who received the Ad26.COV2.S COVID-19 vaccine or a placebo.

The V and J genes are TRBV28 and TRBJ1-1; 8 bases align to TRBD1. Germline V gene sequence: CDR1 MDHEN, CDR2 SYDVKM. Unmatched junction bases numbered 11, after V lost 3 bases and J lost 5 bases. The CDR3 length is 16 residues. For the CDR3, the DNA is TGTGCCAGCAGTTTTGGACAGGGAAGGGGAGAGACTGAAGCTTTCTTT. Translating it yields CASSFGQGRGETEAFF.

Points on this clone: The sample contains more than one DNA sequence encoding this CDR3. The chain uses TRBV7-9 and TRBJ2-7; D is undetermined. This CDR3 region has 13 residues. V lost 1 base and J 3 bases, leaving 7 bases between the germline ends. Germline values: CDR1 SEHNR, CDR2 FQNEAQ (reference sequence). In DNA form, the CDR3 reads TGTGCCAGCAGCTTAGACAGTCGCTACGAGCAGTACTTC. Its translation: CASSLDSRYEQYF.

The genes are TRBV11-2 and TRBJ2-1; D unresolved. Germline V gives CDR1 SGHAT, CDR2 FQNNGV. The CDR3 has 14 residues. Trimming shortened V by 5 bases and J by 3 bases, and 11 bases separated the two germline ends. The CDR3 protein is CASSTLGYYNEQFF. The CDR3 DNA sequence: TGTGCCAGCAGCACTTTGGGGTACTACAATGAGCAGTTCTTC.

A few counts support this clone. V gene TRBV5-1 combines with J gene TRBJ1-1; D ambiguous. CDR1 and CDR2 from the germline V gene are SGHRS and YFSETQ. There are 14 residues in the CDR3. The ends were cut back, 2 bases at V and 5 bases at J, with 13 bases in the middle. The DNA of the CDR3 is TGCGCCAGCAGCTTTGCAAGTTATGGTACTGAAGCTTTCTTT. Its translation: CASSFASYGTEAFF.

The rearrangement uses TRBV6-1 and TRBJ2-1, with D possibly being TRBD2 (5 bases). Germline values: CDR1 MNHNS, CDR2 SASEGT. The V gene lost 0 bases and the J gene lost 6 bases, with 15 bases spanning the gap. This CDR3 is 16 amino acids long. In DNA, the CDR3 is TGTGCCAGCAGTGAAGCGAGACTATTGACTCTCAATGAGCAGTTCTTC. Protein product: CASSEARLLTLNEQFF.

The chain joins TRBV19 to TRBJ2-5; a possible D gene is TRBD1 (5 bases). Trimming stripped 2 bases from V and 0 bases from J, with 13 bases between. The CDR3 covers 16 residues. From germline, CDR1 is LNHDA and CDR2 SQIVND (reference sequence). CDR3 nucleotides: TGTGCCAGTAGTATAAGGGCAGGGCCGTACCAAGAGACCCAGTACTTC. Translation: CASSIRAGPYQETQYF.

V gene TRBV5-4 combines with J gene TRBJ2-3; D might be TRBD2 (5 bases). Germline CDR1 is SGHNT and CDR2 is YYREEE (reference sequence). Trimming took off 4 bases at V and 0 bases at J, with 9 bases between the two ends. This CDR3 has 14 residues. The CDR3 loop is CASSILGSTDTQYF. CDR3 coding DNA: TGTGCCAGCAGCATACTAGGAAGCACAGATACGCAGTATTTT.

This clone was seen a few times. The chain uses TRBV6-1 and TRBJ2-3; 9 positions agree with TRBD1. Germline V gives CDR1 MNHNS, CDR2 SASEGT. This CDR3 is built from 18 residues. The V gene end was trimmed by 1 base and the J gene end by 1 base; junction bases not matched to a gene: 9. The CDR3 bases are TGTGCCAGCAGTGAAGTATCAGGGGACAGGGTCGGCACAGATACGCAGTATTTT. Amino acid sequence: CASSEVSGDRVGTDTQYF.

The chain is built from TRBV6-4 and TRBJ2-6; D is ambiguous. Germline V CDR1 and CDR2: MRHNA, SNTAGT. V dropped 2 bases and J dropped 0 bases, with 5 bases sitting between them. The CDR3 sequence is 15 residues long. As DNA, the CDR3 is TGTGCCAGCAGTGACACATCCTCTGGGGCCAACGTCCTGACTTTC. Its translation: CASSDTSSGANVLTF.

This clone was observed once. CDR3 coding DNA: TGCAGCGTCTTGGGGGGGCCAAGTATAACTGAAGCTTTCTTT. This translates into CSVLGGPSITEAFF. This chain uses TRBV29-1 with TRBJ1-1, with D maybe TRBD1 (6 bases). The germline V and J ends were trimmed by 6 bases and 5 bases, with 19 bases remaining between them. CDR3 length: 14 amino acids. CDR1 is SQVTM and CDR2 is ANQGSEA in the germline V gene. Full variable domain (outside the CDR3, taken from reference TRBV29-1 and TRBJ1-1): SAVISQKPSRDICQRGTSLTIQCQVDSQVTMMFWYRQQPGQSLTLIATANQGSEATYESGFVIDKFPISRPNLTFSTLTVSNMSPEDSSIYLCSVLGGPSITEAFFGQGTRLTVV.

This chain uses TRBV9 with TRBJ2-2; 8 bases align to TRBD2. The CDR3 runs 16 residues. V was pared by 0 bases and J by 2 bases, with 3 bases of the junction left unmatched. Germline V lookup: CDR1 SGDLS, CDR2 YYNGEE. CDR3 in DNA: TGTGCCAGCAGCGTAGTTGCGGGGGGAAACACCGGGGAGCTGTTTTTT. Translated, it gives CASSVVAGGNTGELFF.

This clone was seen only a few times. The chain is built from TRBV7-3 and TRBJ2-2; no definite D call. V lost 2 bases and J lost 4, with 11 bases in between. The germline V gene has CDR1 SGHTA and CDR2 FQGTGA. The CDR3 loop spans 15 amino acids. This CDR3 is CASSLDGSGTGELFF. The DNA for the CDR3 is TGTGCCAGCAGCTTAGATGGGTCGGGCACCGGGGAGCTGTTTTTT.

The V gene is TRBV21-1, the J gene TRBJ1-2; the table's D call TRBD1 went unverified against the DNA. TRBV21-1 corresponds to a pseudogene. The CDR3 is made up of 19 amino acids. The CDR3 nucleotides are TGTGCCAGCAGCGCCTCCGATTCAATACCGACAGGGGCAGGCTATGGCTACACCTTC. Translating gives CASSASDSIPTGAGYGYTF.

This CDR3 reads CASSLDAYSSYEQYF. The CDR3 DNA is TGTGCCAGCAGCCTCGACGCCTACAGCTCCTACGAGCAGTACTTC. This chain links TRBV28 with TRBJ2-7; D is uncertain. The CDR3 length is 15 residues. CDR1 and CDR2 from the germline V gene are MDHEN and SYDVKM. Trimming removed 6 bases at V and 0 bases at J, with 15 bases between.